This is a list of T cell receptor beta chains from one sample in a study of cytomegalovirus exposure and HLA in healthy donors. Sequencing used immunoSEQ multiplex PCR; TCRdb keeps in-frame clones, though not all of them. Among 200,000 or so clones listed, roughly 84% were seen once. The specimen was PBMCs. The source is a boy between 10 and 17 years old in good health and CMV-seronegative. Both conserved end residues are trimmed from each CDR3.

j_call	v_call	cdr3_aa
TRBJ1-5	TRBV5-1	ASSLAAASNQPQH
TRBJ1-1	TRBV29-1	SVDKDREAF
TRBJ1-1	TRBV6-5	ASSKHPGDTEAF
TRBJ2-2	TRBV28	ATKGQTNTGELF
TRBJ2-3	TRBV5-1	ASSLVQGTDTQY
TRBJ2-7	TRBV7-5	ARSFVTGGLGQY
TRBJ1-2	TRBV30	AWSVLGSGGYT
TRBJ1-2	TRBV29-1	SALSSSGVSGYT
TRBJ1-3	TRBV14	ASSQSIAGNTIY
TRBJ1-5	TRBV7-9	ASSFEGDQPQH
TRBJ2-3	TRBV7-3	ASSSQGYSTDTQY
TRBJ2-5	TRBV2	ASQGQQETQY
TRBJ1-3	TRBV2	ASRVQGETGNTIY
TRBJ2-7	TRBV28	ASRDRLAGGSEQY
TRBJ1-2	TRBV2	ASRPMGQRIYGYT